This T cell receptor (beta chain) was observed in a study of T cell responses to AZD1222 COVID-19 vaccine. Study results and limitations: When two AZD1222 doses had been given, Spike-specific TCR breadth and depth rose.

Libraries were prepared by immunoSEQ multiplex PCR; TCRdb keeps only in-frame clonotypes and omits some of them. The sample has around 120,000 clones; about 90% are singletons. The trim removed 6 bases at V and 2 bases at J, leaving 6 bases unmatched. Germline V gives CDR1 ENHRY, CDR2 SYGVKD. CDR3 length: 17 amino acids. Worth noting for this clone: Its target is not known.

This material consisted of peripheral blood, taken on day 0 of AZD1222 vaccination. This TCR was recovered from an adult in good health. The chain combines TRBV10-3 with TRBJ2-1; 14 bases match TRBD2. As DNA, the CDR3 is TGTGCCATCAGGGGACTAGCGGGAGAGGGCCCCTACAATGAGCAGTTCTTC. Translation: CAIRGLAGEGPYNEQFF.